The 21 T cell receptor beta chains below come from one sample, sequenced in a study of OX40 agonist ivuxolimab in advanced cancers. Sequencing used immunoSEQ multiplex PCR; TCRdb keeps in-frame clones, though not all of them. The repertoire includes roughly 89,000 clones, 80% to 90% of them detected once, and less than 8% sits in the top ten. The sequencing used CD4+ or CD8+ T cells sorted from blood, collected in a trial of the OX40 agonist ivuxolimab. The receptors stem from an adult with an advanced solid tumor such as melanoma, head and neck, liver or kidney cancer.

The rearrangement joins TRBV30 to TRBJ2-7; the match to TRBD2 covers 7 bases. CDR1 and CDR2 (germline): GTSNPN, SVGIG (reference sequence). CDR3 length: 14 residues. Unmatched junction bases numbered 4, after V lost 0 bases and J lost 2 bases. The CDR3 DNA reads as TGTGCCTGGAGTGTCGGGCGGGAGACCTACGAGCAGTACTTC. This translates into CAWSVGRETYEQYF.

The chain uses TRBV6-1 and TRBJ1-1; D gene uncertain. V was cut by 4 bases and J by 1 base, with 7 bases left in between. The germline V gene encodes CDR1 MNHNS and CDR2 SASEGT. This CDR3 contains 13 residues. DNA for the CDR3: TGTGCCAGCAGTGCAAGACAGAACACTGAAGCTTTCTTT. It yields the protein CASSARQNTEAFF.

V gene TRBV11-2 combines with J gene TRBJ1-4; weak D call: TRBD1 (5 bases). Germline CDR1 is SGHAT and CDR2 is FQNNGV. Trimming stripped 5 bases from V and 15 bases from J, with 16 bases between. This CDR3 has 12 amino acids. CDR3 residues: CASSNPRGGVFF. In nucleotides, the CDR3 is TGTGCCAGCAGCAACCCCCGCGGGGGGGTGTTTTTT.

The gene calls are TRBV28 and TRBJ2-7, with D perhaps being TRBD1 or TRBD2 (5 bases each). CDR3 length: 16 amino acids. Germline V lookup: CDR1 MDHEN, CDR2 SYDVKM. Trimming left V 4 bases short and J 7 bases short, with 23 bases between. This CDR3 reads CASSSIRDPRDWEQYF. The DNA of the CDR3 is TGTGCCAGCAGTTCAATCCGGGACCCAAGAGATTGGGAGCAGTACTTC.

The DNA of the CDR3 is TGTGCCAGCAGCTTGCACTACTACACTGAAGCTTTCTTT. This sequence encodes CASSLHYYTEAFF. The V gene is TRBV5-4, the J gene TRBJ1-1, with no clear D. Germline CDR1 is SGHNT and CDR2 is YYREEE (reference sequence). The V gene lost 1 base and the J gene lost 3 bases, with 7 bases spanning the gap. The CDR3 consists of 13 residues.

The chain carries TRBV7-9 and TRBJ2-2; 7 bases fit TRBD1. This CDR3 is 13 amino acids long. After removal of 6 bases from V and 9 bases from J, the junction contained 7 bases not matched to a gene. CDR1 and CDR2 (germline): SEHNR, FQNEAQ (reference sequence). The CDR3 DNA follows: TGTGCCAGCAGGGCGACAGGGCACCGGGAGCTGTTTTTT. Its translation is CASRATGHRELFF.

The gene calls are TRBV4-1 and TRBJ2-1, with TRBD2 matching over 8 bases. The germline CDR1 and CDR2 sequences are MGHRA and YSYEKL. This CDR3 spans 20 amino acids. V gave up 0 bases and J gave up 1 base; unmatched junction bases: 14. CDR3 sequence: CASSQERGPAGVRSYNEQFF. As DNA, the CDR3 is TGCGCCAGCAGCCAAGAGCGGGGACCAGCGGGAGTCCGGTCCTACAATGAGCAGTTCTTC.

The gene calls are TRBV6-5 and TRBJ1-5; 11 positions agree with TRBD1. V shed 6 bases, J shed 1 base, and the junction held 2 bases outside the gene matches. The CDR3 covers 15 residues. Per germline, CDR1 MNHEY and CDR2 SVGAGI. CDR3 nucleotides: TGTGCCAGCAGAGGGACAGGGGGGAGCAATCAGCCCCAGCATTTT. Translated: CASRGTGGSNQPQHF.

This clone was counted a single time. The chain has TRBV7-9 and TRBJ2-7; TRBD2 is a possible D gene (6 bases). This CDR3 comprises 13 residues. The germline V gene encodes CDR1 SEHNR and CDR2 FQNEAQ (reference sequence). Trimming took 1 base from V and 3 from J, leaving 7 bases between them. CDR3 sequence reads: CASSLVGGYEQYF. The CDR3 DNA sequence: TGTGCCAGCAGCTTAGTGGGGGGCTACGAGCAGTACTTC.

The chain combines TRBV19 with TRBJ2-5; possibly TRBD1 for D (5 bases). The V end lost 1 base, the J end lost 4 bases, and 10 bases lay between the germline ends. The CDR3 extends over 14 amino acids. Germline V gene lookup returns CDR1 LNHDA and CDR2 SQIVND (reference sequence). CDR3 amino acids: CASSIGQGAETQYF. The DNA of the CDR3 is TGTGCCAGTAGTATAGGTCAGGGCGCAGAGACCCAGTACTTC.

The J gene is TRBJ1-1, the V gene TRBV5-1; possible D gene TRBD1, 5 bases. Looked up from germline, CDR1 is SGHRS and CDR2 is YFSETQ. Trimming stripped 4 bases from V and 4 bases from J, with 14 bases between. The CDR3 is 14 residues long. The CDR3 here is CASSPGIGGTEAFF. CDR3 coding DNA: TGCGCCAGCAGCCCCGGTATCGGGGGCACTGAAGCTTTCTTT.

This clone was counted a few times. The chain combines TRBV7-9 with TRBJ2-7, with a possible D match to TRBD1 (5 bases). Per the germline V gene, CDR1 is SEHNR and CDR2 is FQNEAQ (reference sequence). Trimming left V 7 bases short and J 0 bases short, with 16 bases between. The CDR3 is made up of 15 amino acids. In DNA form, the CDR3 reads TGTGCCAGCAAATCAGGGTTAAGGAGCTCCTACGAGCAGTACTTC. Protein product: CASKSGLRSSYEQYF.

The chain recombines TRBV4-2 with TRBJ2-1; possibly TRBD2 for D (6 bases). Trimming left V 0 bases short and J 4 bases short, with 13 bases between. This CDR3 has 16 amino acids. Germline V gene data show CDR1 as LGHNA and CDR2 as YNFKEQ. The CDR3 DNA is TGTGCCAGCAGCCAAGATAGGCTGGGAGGATACAATGAGCAGTTCTTC. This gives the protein CASSQDRLGGYNEQFF.

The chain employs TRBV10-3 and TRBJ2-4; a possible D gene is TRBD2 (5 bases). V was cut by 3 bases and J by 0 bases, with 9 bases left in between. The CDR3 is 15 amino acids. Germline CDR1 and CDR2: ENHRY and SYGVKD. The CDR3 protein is CAISDSAVAKNIQYF. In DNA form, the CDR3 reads TGTGCCATCAGTGATTCAGCGGTAGCCAAAAACATTCAGTACTTC.

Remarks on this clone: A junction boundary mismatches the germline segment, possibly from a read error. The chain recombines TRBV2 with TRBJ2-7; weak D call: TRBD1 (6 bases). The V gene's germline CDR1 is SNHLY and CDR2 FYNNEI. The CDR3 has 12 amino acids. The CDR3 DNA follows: TGTGCCAGCAGCTCTCGAGGGGGACACCATCAGTTC. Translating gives CASSSRGGHHQF.

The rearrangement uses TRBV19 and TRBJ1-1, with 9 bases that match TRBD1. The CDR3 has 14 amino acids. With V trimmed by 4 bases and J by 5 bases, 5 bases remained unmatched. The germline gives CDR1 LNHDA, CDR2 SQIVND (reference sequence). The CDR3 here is CASSTGQGVTEAFF. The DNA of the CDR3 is TGTGCCAGTAGTACGGGACAGGGTGTAACTGAAGCTTTCTTT.

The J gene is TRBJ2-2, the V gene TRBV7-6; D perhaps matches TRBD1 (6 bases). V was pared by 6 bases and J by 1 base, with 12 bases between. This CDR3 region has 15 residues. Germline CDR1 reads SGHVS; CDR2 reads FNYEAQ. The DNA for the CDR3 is TGTGCCAGCAGAGCTCCGGGACAGAACACCGGGGAGCTGTTTTTT. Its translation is CASRAPGQNTGELFF. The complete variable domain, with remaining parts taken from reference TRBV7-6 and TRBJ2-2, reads GAGVSQSPRYKVTKRGQDVALRCDPISGHVSLYWYRQALGQGPEFLTYFNYEAQQDKSGLPNDRFSAERPEGSISTLTIQRTEQRDSAMYRCASRAPGQNTGELFFGEGSRLTVL.

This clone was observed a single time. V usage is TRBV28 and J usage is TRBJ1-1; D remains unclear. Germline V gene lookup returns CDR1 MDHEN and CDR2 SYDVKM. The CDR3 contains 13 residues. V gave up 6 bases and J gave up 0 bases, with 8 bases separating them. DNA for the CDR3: TGTGCCAGCAGGGGTCTAATGAACACTGAAGCTTTCTTT. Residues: CASRGLMNTEAFF.

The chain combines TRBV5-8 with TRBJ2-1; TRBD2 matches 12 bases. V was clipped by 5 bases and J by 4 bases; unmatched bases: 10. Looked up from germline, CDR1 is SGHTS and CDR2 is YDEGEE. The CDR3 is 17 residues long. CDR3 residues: CASSRTVGLAGYNEQFF. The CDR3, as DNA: TGTGCCAGCAGTCGAACGGTCGGACTAGCGGGGTACAATGAGCAGTTCTTC.

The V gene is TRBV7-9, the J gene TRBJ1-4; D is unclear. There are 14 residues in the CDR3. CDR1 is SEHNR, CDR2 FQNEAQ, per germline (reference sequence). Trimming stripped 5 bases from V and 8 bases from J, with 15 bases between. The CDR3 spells CASSRRTGSEKLFF. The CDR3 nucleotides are TGTGCCAGCAGCCGACGCACGGGGAGCGAAAAACTGTTTTTT.

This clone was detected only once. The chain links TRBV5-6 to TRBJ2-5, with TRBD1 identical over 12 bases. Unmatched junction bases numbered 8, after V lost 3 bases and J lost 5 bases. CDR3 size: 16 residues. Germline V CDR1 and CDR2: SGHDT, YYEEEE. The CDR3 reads CASSSTGTGGSETQYF. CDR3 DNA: TGTGCCAGCAGCTCCACAGGGACAGGGGGCAGTGAGACCCAGTACTTC.